Sequencing of this T cell receptor (beta chain) was carried out in a study of shared clonotypes between healthy human individuals. At the level of the study: A couple of women and a few men aged 18 to 49 made up the donors. CD4 naive and CD4 memory each took three plates per donor, while CD8 naive took two and CD8 memory one.

Study conclusions and caveats: A few donors had around 5% of their naive CD4 clonotypes in common.

Comments on this clone: Antigen unknown.

Sequencing was performed with immunoSEQ multiplex PCR; in TCRdb, only in-frame clones are kept and a portion is missing. The table records roughly 640,000 clones, more than 95% of them present only once. The CDR3 has 11 residues. Germline V gene data show CDR1 as SEHNR and CDR2 as FQNEAQ (reference sequence). Trimming removed 2 bases at V and 6 bases at J, with 1 base between. The authors divided CD4+ cells into CD45RA+ naive and CD45RA-negative memory subsets. The sample comprised naive CD4+ T cells sorted from blood. Documented subset: CD45RA+ positively selected. The chain uses TRBV7-9 and TRBJ1-4, with D unclear. The receptor comes from a young woman in good health. The CDR3 region has the DNA TGTGCCAGCAGCTTATATGAAAAACTGTTTTTT. Its translation is CASSLYEKLFF.